Listed here are 20 T cell receptor beta chains from one sample, sequenced in a study of T cell repertoires in cytomegalovirus infection. TCRdb reprocessed the reads via MiXCR and lists one record per CDR3 protein. The table shows a few hundred thousand distinct CDR3 sequences, with roughly 18% occurring only once. The sequencing sample was made of PBMCs. These receptors all stem from a human donor in good health (CMV status not recorded). Some clones in this sample may be carry-over from other donors' samples.

The V and J genes are TRBV7-2 and TRBJ1-2; 8 nucleotides line up with TRBD1. The germline V gene has CDR1 SGHTA and CDR2 FQGNSA. The junction had 3 bases not matched to a gene; V was cut back by 2 bases and J by 1 base. This CDR3 comprises 15 residues. CDR3 bases: TGTGCCAGCAGCTTAAGACAGGGGTTTAACTATGGCTACACCTTC. Its translation: CASSLRQGFNYGYTF.

This chain uses TRBV19 with TRBJ2-1; 7 positions match TRBD1. The CDR3 has 15 residues. Trimming took 7 bases from V and 2 from J; bases not matched to a gene: 8. Germline lookup yields CDR1 LNHDA and CDR2 SQIVND (reference sequence). As DNA, the CDR3 is TGTGCCAGTAATTTACAGGGGTCAACCTACAATGAGCAGTTCTTC. Protein: CASNLQGSTYNEQFF.

This clonotype has at least ten counts. This sequence joins TRBV11-2 and TRBJ1-1; maybe TRBD1 (5 bases). V was pared by 11 bases and J by 2 bases, with 15 bases between. Germline V gene lookup returns CDR1 SGHAT and CDR2 FQNNGV. This CDR3 spans 13 amino acids. DNA of the CDR3: TGTGCCTGTGGGGCCGGGTCCAACACTGAAGCTTTCTTT. Translated: CACGAGSNTEAFF. Combining the CDR3 with reference TRBV11-2 and TRBJ1-1 gives the whole variable domain EAGVAQSPRYKIIEKRQSVAFWCNPISGHATLYWYQQILGQGPKLLIQFQNNGVVDDSQLPKDRFSAERLKGVDSTLKIQPAKLEDSAVYLCACGAGSNTEAFFGQGTRLTVV.

This clonotype has more than one count but fewer than ten. The chain is built from TRBV29-1 and TRBJ2-3, with TRBD2 matching 12 bases. V lost 7 bases, J lost 2 bases, and 4 bases stayed unmatched. The CDR3 is made up of 14 amino acids. Per the germline V gene, CDR1 is SQVTM and CDR2 is ANQGSEA. This CDR3 is CSATSGGTTDTQYF. The CDR3 DNA sequence: TGCAGCGCCACTAGCGGGGGGACCACAGATACGCAGTATTTT.

The chain joins TRBV30 to TRBJ2-1, with 8 bases matching TRBD2. The junction had 2 bases not matched to a gene; V was cut back by 3 bases and J by 4 bases. CDR1 is GTSNPN, CDR2 SVGIG, per germline (reference sequence). The CDR3 loop spans 13 amino acids. CDR3 protein: CAWRSSGYNEQFF. CDR3 nucleotide sequence: TGTGCCTGGAGATCTAGCGGGTACAATGAGCAGTTCTTC.

This chain links TRBV7-2 with TRBJ2-7; D uncertain. Germline CDR1 reads SGHTA; CDR2 reads FQGNSA. Trimming cost V 3 bases and J 3 bases, with 12 bases left between them. The CDR3 runs 14 residues. In DNA form, the CDR3 reads TGTGCCAGCAGCTTGGGGTGGCTAGGCTACGAGCAGTACTTC. This codes for CASSLGWLGYEQYF.

The table lists this clonotype with a few counts. The chain combines TRBV4-3 with TRBJ2-1, with 9 nucleotides matching TRBD1. Trimming removed 4 bases from V and 5 bases from J; junction bases left unmatched: 6. From germline, CDR1 is LGHNA and CDR2 YSLEER. This CDR3 has 15 amino acids. In DNA form, the CDR3 reads TGCGCCAGCAGCCCGACGCGGACAGGGGACAATGAGCAGTTCTTC. This codes for CASSPTRTGDNEQFF.

The chain combines TRBV18 with TRBJ2-3, with 8 bases matching TRBD1. Germline V gene lookup returns CDR1 KGHSH and CDR2 LQKENI. The CDR3 is made up of 17 amino acids. The ends lost 1 base at V and 2 bases at J; junction bases unmatched: 8. CDR3 nucleotide sequence: TGTGCCAGCTCACCACTTAAGGACAGGGCTGCCACAGATACGCAGTATTTT. Its protein is CASSPLKDRAATDTQYF.

This clonotype was picked up many times. The chain recombines TRBV7-2 with TRBJ2-5; perhaps TRBD1 as D (7 bases). V shed 4 bases and J shed 1 base, with 13 bases lying between them. The CDR3 contains 15 residues. CDR1 and CDR2 (germline): SGHTA, FQGNSA. CDR3 loop: CASSSQGGVQETQYF. In DNA form, the CDR3 reads TGTGCCAGCAGCTCCCAGGGGGGAGTCCAAGAGACCCAGTACTTC.

This clonotype came up many times. The rearrangement joins TRBV5-4 to TRBJ2-1; 8 bases are shared with TRBD1. The CDR3 totals 16 residues. V lost 6 bases to trimming and J lost 5 bases; unmatched junction nucleotides: 13. Germline V CDR1 and CDR2: SGHNT, YYREEE (reference sequence). CDR3 in DNA: TGTGCCAGCACCGATCACATCGGGACAGGCGACAATGAGCAGTTCTTC. Its protein product is CASTDHIGTGDNEQFF.

This clonotype was seen many times. The rearrangement links TRBV12-3 or TRBV12-4 to TRBJ2-3; no firm D call. The CDR3 is 14 amino acids. Between the trimmed V and J ends, which lost 3 bases and 2 bases, there was a span of 9 bases. The CDR3 loop reads CASSFNPYTDTQYF. CDR3 DNA: TGTGCCAGCAGTTTTAACCCATACACAGATACGCAGTATTTT.

This clonotype has a count of ten or more. The V and J genes are TRBV4-3 and TRBJ2-1; the match to TRBD2 covers 11 bases. This CDR3 is built from 16 residues. Losses at the gene ends were 3 bases for V and 6 bases for J; bases not matched to a gene: 7. The germline V gene has CDR1 LGHNA and CDR2 YSLEER. The DNA for the CDR3 is TGCGCCAGCAGCCAGTTAGCGGGAGGGCCTCTCAATGAGCAGTTCTTC. Residues: CASSQLAGGPLNEQFF.

This clonotype showed up many times. The chain carries TRBV2 and TRBJ2-3; TRBD2 is a possible D gene (5 bases). V was shortened by 2 bases and J by 4 bases, with 13 bases between the two germline ends. This CDR3 contains 15 residues. In germline, CDR1 is SNHLY, CDR2 FYNNEI. This chain's CDR3 is CASSELASGSDTQYF. The CDR3 DNA is TGTGCCAGCAGTGAACTAGCATCTGGTTCAGATACGCAGTATTTT.

In its sample, this clonotype was seen a few times. The chain couples TRBV6-2 or TRBV6-3 to TRBJ1-6; possibly TRBD1 for D (6 bases). V was clipped by 7 bases and J by 6 bases, with 16 bases between them. The CDR3 runs 15 residues. Germline lookup yields CDR1 MNHEY and CDR2 SVGEGT. The DNA for the CDR3 is TGTGCCAGCAACCCAGACGGACAGAGTAATTCACCCCTCCACTTT. It specifies CASNPDGQSNSPLHF.

This clonotype was detected a few times. The chain recombines TRBV4-1 with TRBJ2-1, with a possible D match to TRBD1 (5 bases). The V gene lost 1 base and the J gene lost 14 bases, with 15 bases spanning the gap. CDR3 size: 13 residues. Germline CDR1 reads MGHRA; CDR2 reads YSYEKL. The CDR3 region is CASSQGGRSREFF. In DNA form, the CDR3 reads TGCGCCAGCAGCCAAGGGGGCCGGTCAAGGGAGTTCTTC.

This clonotype has a handful of counts. This chain links TRBV28 with TRBJ2-5; weak D call: TRBD2 (6 bases). The V and J ends lost 5 bases and 7 bases respectively, with 20 bases between them. The CDR3 totals 15 residues. Germline V gene lookup returns CDR1 MDHEN and CDR2 SYDVKM. In nucleotides, the CDR3 is TGTGCCAGCAGTCCCCACCGGACTACGTATTCGACCCAGTACTTC. Translating gives CASSPHRTTYSTQYF.

This clonotype appeared many times. This chain links TRBV7-2 with TRBJ2-7; D gene ambiguous. In germline, CDR1 is SGHTA, CDR2 FQGNSA. V lost 5 bases to trimming and J lost 6 bases, with 11 bases between them. This CDR3 contains 12 residues. CDR3 sequence reads: CASSPTRIEQYF. Written as DNA, the CDR3 is TGTGCCAGCAGCCCGACCAGAATCGAGCAGTACTTC.

This clonotype was seen many times. The chain joins TRBV7-9 to TRBJ1-3, with D unclear. Between the trimmed V and J ends, which lost 0 bases and 0 bases, there was a span of 9 bases. The CDR3 has 16 amino acids. Germline assignment: CDR1 SEHNR and CDR2 FQNEAQ (reference sequence). DNA of the CDR3: TGTGCCAGCAGCTTAGCAAGGGTGAGCTCTGGAAACACCATATATTTT. Protein product: CASSLARVSSGNTIYF. Using reference TRBV7-9 and TRBJ1-3 for the parts outside the CDR3, the full variable domain is DTGVSQNPRHKITKRGQNVTFRCDPISEHNRLYWYRQTLGQGPEFLTYFQNEAQLEKSRLLSDRFSAERPKGSFSTLEIQRTEQGDSAMYLCASSLARVSSGNTIYFGEGSWLTVV.

This rearrangement joins TRBV7-9 to TRBJ2-1; a weak D match, TRBD2 (5 bases). Trimming removed 5 bases from V and 2 bases from J, with 16 bases in between. CDR3 length equals 16 residues. Germline CDR1 SEHNR, CDR2 FQNEAQ (reference sequence). CDR3: CASSLGKRTPYNEQFF. The DNA for the CDR3 is TGTGCCAGCAGCCTTGGGAAGCGGACCCCCTACAATGAGCAGTTCTTC. The complete variable domain, with remaining parts taken from reference TRBV7-9 and TRBJ2-1, reads DTGVSQNPRHKITKRGQNVTFRCDPISEHNRLYWYRQTLGQGPEFLTYFQNEAQLEKSRLLSDRFSAERPKGSFSTLEIQRTEQGDSAMYLCASSLGKRTPYNEQFFGPGTRLTVL.

As DNA, the CDR3 is TGTGCCAGCAGTAACTATTACGAGCAGTACTTC. Translated, it gives CASSNYYEQYF. The V call is TRBV6-6, the J call TRBJ2-7, with D unresolved. There are 11 residues in the CDR3. The germline V gene has CDR1 MNHNY and CDR2 SVGAGI (reference sequence). The ends were cut back, 5 bases at V and 4 bases at J, with 6 bases in the middle.